The TCR beta chain described here comes from a study of beta chain features in type 1 diabetes. CDR3 length: 15 amino acids. J was trimmed by 2 bases and V by 3 bases; bases with no gene match: 4. Germline V gene data show CDR1 as SGHDN and CDR2 as FVKESK. The study reverse transcribed the entire isolated RNA, so it sequenced expressed TCRB transcripts. Profiled with immunoSEQ multiplex PCR; TCRdb holds only in-frame clones, not every one. The sample consists of approximately 470,000 clones, approximately 30% of them appearing once. Material: naive CD4+ T cells from blood. The chain recombines TRBV14 with TRBJ2-3; 8 bases fit TRBD2. This clonotype was sampled from a man younger than 35 in good health. CDR3 DNA: TGTGCCAGCAGCCACCTTAGCGGGGCCACAGATACGCAGTATTTT. It encodes CASSHLSGATDTQYF.